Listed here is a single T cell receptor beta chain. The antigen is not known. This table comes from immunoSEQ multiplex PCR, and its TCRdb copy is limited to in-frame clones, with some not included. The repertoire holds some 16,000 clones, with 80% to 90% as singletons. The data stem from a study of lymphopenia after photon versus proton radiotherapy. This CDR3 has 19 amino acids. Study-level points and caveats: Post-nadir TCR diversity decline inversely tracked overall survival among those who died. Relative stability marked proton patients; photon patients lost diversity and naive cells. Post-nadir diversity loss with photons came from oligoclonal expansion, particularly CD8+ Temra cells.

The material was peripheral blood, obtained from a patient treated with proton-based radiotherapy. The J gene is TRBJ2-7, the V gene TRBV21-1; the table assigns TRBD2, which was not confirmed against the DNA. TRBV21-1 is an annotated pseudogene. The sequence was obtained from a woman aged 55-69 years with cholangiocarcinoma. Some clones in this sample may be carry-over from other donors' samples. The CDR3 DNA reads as TGTGCCAGCAGCAAAACCGGGACTAAAGATATCCTGAGCTCCTACGAGCAGTACTTC. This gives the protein CASSKTGTKDILSSYEQYF.